This T cell receptor beta chain was profiled in a study of coeliac disease. Study in general: High-resolution HLA typing was lacking; TRBV7-2 bias was queried instead. Broader study findings: Control samples showed higher TRB and TRG clonality than intraepithelial and lamina propria samples in active celiac disease.

TCRdb keeps only in-frame clones here, not all; method: immunoSEQ multiplex PCR. This table holds a few thousand clones, about 70% found once. Notes on this clone: Its antigen is unknown.

Each fraction contributed one roughly 500,000-cell aliquot for sequencing. V lost 1 base and J lost 3; bases outside the gene matches: 6. This CDR3 spans 17 amino acids. From germline, CDR1 is SGHTA and CDR2 FQGNSA. Sequenced: intraepithelial lymphocytes from the gut. The chain joins TRBV7-2 to TRBJ2-2; 9 bases match TRBD2. This TCR derives from a woman aged 18-29 years with active celiac disease. CDR3 in amino acids: CASSLGLAGVHTGELFF. The CDR3 DNA sequence: TGTGCCAGCAGCTTAGGGTTAGCGGGGGTACACACCGGGGAGCTGTTTTTT. Full variable domain (remainder filled in from reference TRBV7-2 and TRBJ2-2): GAGVSQSPSNKVTEKGKDVELRCDPISGHTALYWYRQSLGQGLEFLIYFQGNSAPDKSGLPSDRFSAERTGGSVSTLTIQRTQQEDSAVYLCASSLGLAGVHTGELFFGEGSRLTVL.